This paragraph reports one TCR beta chain. Its antigen is not identified. Losses at the gene ends were 0 bases for V and 4 bases for J; bases not matched to a gene: 4. Germline V gives CDR1 DFQATT, CDR2 SNEGSKA (reference sequence). The CDR3 runs to 14 residues. This sample was taken from a study of T cells in Graves' hyperthyroidism and ophthalmopathy. Study-wide points: Among clonotypes expanded in thyroid above 0.001, most were also found in blood. The authors' 13 V-J model separated ophthalmopathy from stable hyperthyroidism. Model output signaled ophthalmopathy a median approximately six months ahead of onset.

The TCR beta CDR3 regions underwent amplification using RNA transcripts as the source. The HTBI primer set served for first-round RT-PCR of the TCR CDR3. TCRdb independently ran MiXCR on the multiplex PCR reads; one entry per CDR3 protein. The sample includes a few hundred thousand distinct CDR3 sequences, about half seen only once; the top ten take around 8%. The source of this sequence is a woman between 18 and 30 years old with Graves' hyperthyroidism. The chain combines TRBV20-1 with TRBJ2-5, with 8 bases fitting TRBD2. Material: peripheral blood or thyroid tissue (not recorded which). This CDR3 reads CSARDSGIRETQYF. The CDR3 DNA is TGCAGTGCTAGAGATAGCGGGATTCGAGAGACCCAGTACTTC.